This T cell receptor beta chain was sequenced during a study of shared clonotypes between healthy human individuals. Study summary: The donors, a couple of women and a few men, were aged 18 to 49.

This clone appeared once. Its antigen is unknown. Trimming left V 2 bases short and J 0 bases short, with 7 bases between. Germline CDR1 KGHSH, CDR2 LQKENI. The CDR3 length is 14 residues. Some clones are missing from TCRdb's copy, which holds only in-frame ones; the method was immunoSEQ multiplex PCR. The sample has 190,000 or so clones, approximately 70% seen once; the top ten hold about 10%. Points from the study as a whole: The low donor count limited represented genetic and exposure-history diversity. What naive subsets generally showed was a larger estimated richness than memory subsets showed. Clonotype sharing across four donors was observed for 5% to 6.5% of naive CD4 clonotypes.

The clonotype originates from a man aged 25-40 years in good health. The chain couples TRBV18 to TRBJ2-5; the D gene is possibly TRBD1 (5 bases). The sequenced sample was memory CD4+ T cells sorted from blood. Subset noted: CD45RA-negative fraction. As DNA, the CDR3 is TGTGCCAGCTCACCATGGGGCGACCAAGAGACCCAGTACTTC. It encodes CASSPWGDQETQYF.